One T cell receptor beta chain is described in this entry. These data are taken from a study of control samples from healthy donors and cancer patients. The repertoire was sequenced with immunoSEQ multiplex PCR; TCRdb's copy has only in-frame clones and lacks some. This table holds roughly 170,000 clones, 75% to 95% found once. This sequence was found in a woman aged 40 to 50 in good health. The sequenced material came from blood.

The CDR3 protein is CASSIHPEGTEAFF. The CDR3 DNA reads TGTGCCAGCAGCATCCACCCTGAGGGGACTGAAGCTTTCTTT. The V call is TRBV2, the J call TRBJ1-1; D is possibly TRBD1 (5 bases). Germline V gene sequence: CDR1 SNHLY, CDR2 FYNNEI. The CDR3 is made up of 14 amino acids. Deletions cut 6 bases from V and 5 bases from J, with 16 bases between.